These 15 T cell receptor beta chains share one sample of origin, sequenced in a study of blood T cell repertoires in COVID-19 (dated by TCRdb to 2018 to 2021). To prepare the library, the immunoSEQ multiplex PCR assay was applied. TCRdb provides this immuneACCESS table in a form limited to in-frame rearrangements. Some clones are lacking; in checked studies, under half of them reflect an unresolved V gene, and why the rest are absent is not known. The sample table shows 200,000 or so clones, and 70% to 90% are seen once. 2.5% to 3.5% of the sample lies in the top ten. The sample was peripheral blood. The receptors were gathered from a man in his fifties or sixties with acute or convalescent COVID-19.

This clone was detected once. The chain uses TRBV5-1 and TRBJ1-4; no firm D call. V was trimmed by 4 bases and J by 7 bases, leaving 17 bases between them. Germline assignment: CDR1 SGHRS and CDR2 YFSETQ. The CDR3 has 15 amino acids. The CDR3 here is CASSPNGVGGEKLFF. The CDR3, as DNA: TGCGCCAGCAGCCCCAACGGGGTGGGCGGTGAAAAACTGTTTTTT.

The chain links TRBV6-6 to TRBJ1-1; tentative D call: TRBD1 (5 bases). Germline V gene data show CDR1 as MNHNY and CDR2 as SVGAGI (reference sequence). The ends were cut back, 7 bases at V and 4 bases at J, with 16 bases in the middle. This CDR3 is built from 14 residues. Here the CDR3 DNA reads TGTGCCAGCACCCCCGGGGGGGTTGGCACTGAAGCTTTCTTT. Amino acids: CASTPGGVGTEAFF.

This clone was seen a handful of times. V is TRBV27 and J is TRBJ2-1; no clear D. Germline CDR1 MNHEY, CDR2 SMNVEV (reference sequence). Trimming took off 2 bases at V and 0 bases at J, with 8 bases between the two ends. This CDR3 contains 15 residues. The CDR3 coding sequence is TGTGCCAGCAGTTTAGTGCTAAGCTCCTACAATGAGCAGTTCTTC. It encodes CASSLVLSSYNEQFF.

V usage is TRBV5-1 and J usage is TRBJ2-1; D perhaps matches TRBD1 (5 bases). The V gene lost 4 bases and the J gene lost 3 bases, with 8 bases spanning the gap. Germline V gene sequence: CDR1 SGHRS, CDR2 YFSETQ. CDR3 length: 13 amino acids. This chain's CDR3 is CASSTQGYNEQFF. CDR3 bases: TGCGCCAGCAGCACCCAGGGCTACAATGAGCAGTTCTTC.

The chain carries TRBV28 and TRBJ1-1; D unclear. This CDR3 is 14 amino acids long. Germline CDR1 is MDHEN and CDR2 is SYDVKM. Between the trimmed V and J ends, which lost 2 bases and 11 bases, there was a span of 18 bases. This CDR3 is CASSLGGLLEEAFF. In nucleotides, the CDR3 is TGTGCCAGCAGTTTAGGAGGGCTCTTAGAGGAGGCTTTCTTT.

This chain uses TRBV21-1 with TRBJ2-2; TRBD1, the D gene given by the table, was not confirmed from the DNA. TRBV21-1 is flagged as a pseudogene. There are 16 residues in the CDR3. The CDR3: CASSPPQGGETGELFF. The DNA of the CDR3 is TGTGCCAGCAGCCCCCCCCAGGGGGGAGAGACCGGGGAGCTGTTTTTT.

This chain links TRBV18 with TRBJ1-5; D is possibly TRBD1 (6 bases). Looked up from germline, CDR1 is KGHSH and CDR2 is LQKENI. V lost 3 bases, J lost 4 bases, and 10 bases lay in between. This CDR3 contains 14 residues. CDR3 amino acids: CASSPTGINQPQHF. The CDR3 DNA reads TGTGCCAGCTCACCCACAGGGATAAATCAGCCCCAGCATTTT.

This rearrangement joins TRBV6-6 to TRBJ2-5; D perhaps matches TRBD1 (6 bases). Trimming cost V 0 bases and J 2 bases, with 13 bases left between them. CDR1 and CDR2 (germline): MNHNY, SVGAGI (reference sequence). CDR3 length: 16 amino acids. The CDR3 sequence: CASSYSTMTGQETQYF. In DNA, the CDR3 is TGTGCCAGCAGTTACTCTACCATGACAGGTCAAGAGACCCAGTACTTC.

The chain couples TRBV7-9 to TRBJ2-2; 7 bases agree with TRBD2. J lost 2 bases, V lost 5 bases, and 8 bases had no gene match. The CDR3 totals 16 residues. The germline V gene has CDR1 SEHNR and CDR2 FQNEAQ (reference sequence). The CDR3 nucleotides are TGTGCCAGCAGCCACGGGGGAGGGCCTAACACCGGGGAGCTGTTTTTT. This sequence encodes CASSHGGGPNTGELFF.

This clone was detected once. The chain employs TRBV18 and TRBJ1-1, with no clear D. The CDR3 sequence is 13 residues long. Trimming left V 6 bases short and J 6 bases short, with 14 bases between. Germline V gives CDR1 KGHSH, CDR2 LQKENI. The CDR3 is CASSYSQEAEAFF. In DNA form, the CDR3 reads TGTGCCAGCTCCTACTCTCAGGAGGCTGAAGCTTTCTTT.

The V call is TRBV28, the J call TRBJ1-2; 11 bases align to TRBD1. Germline assignment: CDR1 MDHEN and CDR2 SYDVKM. The CDR3 is 12 amino acids. The V segment lost 10 bases and the J segment 4 bases; nucleotides outside the gene matches: 2. The CDR3 is CAIGTGGYGYTF. The CDR3 nucleotides read TGTGCCATCGGGACAGGGGGCTATGGCTACACCTTC.

The chain is built from TRBV19 and TRBJ2-3; D may be TRBD1 (5 bases). Trimming removed 3 bases from V and 3 bases from J, with 10 bases in between. Germline V gives CDR1 LNHDA, CDR2 SQIVND (reference sequence). CDR3 length equals 14 residues. CDR3 protein: CASSMGRVTDTQYF. The CDR3, as DNA: TGTGCCAGTAGTATGGGCAGGGTAACAGATACGCAGTATTTT.

Only one count was recorded for this clone. This chain uses TRBV7-3 with TRBJ1-1, with 7 nucleotides matching TRBD1. CDR1 and CDR2 from the germline V gene are SGHTA and FQGTGA. The junction had 4 bases not matched to a gene; V was cut back by 3 bases and J by 6 bases. This CDR3 region has 13 residues. The chain's CDR3 is CASSFGGQAEAFF. The CDR3 DNA sequence: TGTGCCAGCAGCTTCGGAGGACAGGCTGAAGCTTTCTTT.

This clone was counted a single time. This chain links TRBV11-2 with TRBJ1-4; 8 bases fit TRBD1. The junction had 8 bases not matched to a gene; V was cut back by 4 bases and J by 4 bases. The CDR3 length is 16 residues. The germline V gene encodes CDR1 SGHAT and CDR2 FQNNGV. The CDR3 loop reads CASSSRTGKNNEKLFF. The DNA for the CDR3 is TGTGCCAGCAGCTCCCGGACAGGGAAGAATAATGAAAAACTGTTTTTT.

This clone has a handful of counts. The chain employs TRBV6-2 or TRBV6-3 and TRBJ1-1; unclear D gene. CDR1 MNHEY and CDR2 SVGEGT come from the germline V gene. Trimming stripped 4 bases from V and 0 bases from J, with 9 bases between. The CDR3 contains 14 residues. The CDR3 nucleotides read TGTGCCAGCAGTTCATTCAATCTGAACACTGAAGCTTTCTTT. Translating it yields CASSSFNLNTEAFF.